A single sample is the source of the 18 T cell receptor beta chains below, sequenced in a study of blood T cells in healthy people across ages. A second PCR of 7 to 11 cycles used a sample-barcoded 5' primer and a J-beta primer mix. Each CDR3 protein gets one entry after TCRdb re-called the 5' RACE reads with MiXCR. The table records 710,000 or so distinct CDR3 sequences, approximately 30% of them present only once. Sequences were obtained from blood. The receptors were gathered from a woman at least 80 years old in good health.

At least ten counts were recorded for this clonotype. This sequence joins TRBV5-1 and TRBJ2-7, with TRBD1 matching 8 bases. Germline V gene lookup returns CDR1 SGHRS and CDR2 YFSETQ. This CDR3 region has 15 residues. Germline trimming cut 4 bases from V and 0 bases from J; bases unmatched to any gene: 6. The CDR3 reads CASSRSGQGSYEQYF. The CDR3 coding sequence is TGCGCCAGCAGCCGGAGTGGACAGGGCTCCTACGAGCAGTACTTC.

This clonotype was recorded a few times. The chain couples TRBV5-1 to TRBJ1-1; TRBD1 might be the D (5 bases). This CDR3 region has 14 residues. The germline gives CDR1 SGHRS, CDR2 YFSETQ. Trimming pared 0 bases from V and 4 bases from J, leaving 10 bases between. CDR3 in DNA: TGCGCCAGCAGCTTGGGGACAAGGGTCACTGAAGCTTTCTTT. Its translation: CASSLGTRVTEAFF.

This clonotype came up many times. V and J are TRBV7-9 and TRBJ1-2, with 7 bases matching TRBD1. Unmatched junction bases numbered 7, after V lost 7 bases and J lost 2 bases. CDR1 is SEHNR and CDR2 is FQNEAQ in the germline V gene (reference sequence). This CDR3 comprises 14 residues. The CDR3 nucleotides read TGTGCCAGCACCCAGGGGGGGGTGAACTATGGCTACACCTTC. Translated, it gives CASTQGGVNYGYTF.

The sample holds many counts of this clonotype. This chain uses TRBV7-2 with TRBJ1-2; TRBD1 matches 7 bases. CDR1 and CDR2 from the germline V gene are SGHTA and FQGNSA. V trimming: 2 bases; J trimming: 3 bases; junction bases outside the gene matches: 3. The CDR3 length is 14 residues. CDR3 sequence (DNA): TGTGCCAGCAGCTTAAAGGGGGCGGACTATGGCTACACCTTC. This codes for CASSLKGADYGYTF.

This clonotype has a count of ten or more. The chain is built from TRBV5-6 and TRBJ2-1; 16 bases map to TRBD2. In germline, CDR1 is SGHDT, CDR2 YYEEEE. V trimming: 3 bases; J trimming: 7 bases; junction bases outside the gene matches: 7. This CDR3 has 17 residues. The CDR3 DNA is TGTGCCAGCAGCTGGGGACTAGCGGGGGGGCTGTTGAATGAGCAGTTCTTC. Amino acids: CASSWGLAGGLLNEQFF.

A few counts support this clonotype. The J gene is TRBJ1-1, the V gene TRBV25-1; the D is unclear. Trimming removed 5 bases at V and 1 base at J, with 8 bases between. This CDR3 is 13 amino acids long. From germline, CDR1 is MGHDK and CDR2 SYGVNS. CDR3 amino acids: CASSTTANTEAFF. CDR3 in DNA: TGTGCCAGCAGTACAACGGCGAACACTGAAGCTTTCTTT. Combining the CDR3 with reference TRBV25-1 and TRBJ1-1 gives the whole variable domain EADIYQTPRYLVIGTGKKITLECSQTMGHDKMYWYQQDPGMELHLIHYSYGVNSTEKGDLSSESTVSRIRTEHFPLTLESARPSHTSQYLCASSTTANTEAFFGQGTRLTVV.

In its sample, this clonotype was seen many times. This chain joins TRBV20-1 and TRBJ2-5; maybe TRBD2 (5 bases). The CDR3 consists of 13 residues. Between the trimmed V and J ends, which lost 5 bases and 5 bases, there was a span of 15 bases. Germline loops: CDR1 DFQATT, CDR2 SNEGSKA (reference sequence). CDR3 loop: CSAGRGRRETQYF. The CDR3 region has the DNA TGCAGTGCTGGGAGAGGGCGCAGGGAGACCCAGTACTTC.

The J gene is TRBJ2-7, the V gene TRBV19; 11 nucleotides align to TRBD2. TRBJ2-5 matches the DNA end more closely, so the J call is doubtful. Per the germline V gene, CDR1 is LNHDA and CDR2 is SQIVND (reference sequence). This CDR3 contains 15 residues. CDR3 sequence: CASSTGTSGKETQYF. The DNA for the CDR3 is TGTGCCAGTAGTACAGGGACTAGCGGAAAAGAGACCCAGTACTTC.

This clonotype was detected only a few times. The rearrangement joins TRBV5-6 to TRBJ1-1; weak D call: TRBD1 (5 bases). The germline gives CDR1 SGHDT, CDR2 YYEEEE. The V gene lost 4 bases and the J gene lost 1 base, with 11 bases spanning the gap. CDR3 length equals 14 residues. CDR3 loop: CASSLMRGNTEAFF. CDR3 nucleotide sequence: TGTGCCAGCAGCCTGATGAGGGGGAACACTGAAGCTTTCTTT.

A word on this clonotype: Being one base from a much bigger clone, this may be a read error. The rearrangement uses TRBV24-1 and TRBJ1-2; D unclear. Germline assignment: CDR1 KGHDR and CDR2 SFDVKD. The CDR3 loop spans 15 amino acids. The CDR3 loop is CATGDFEKGGYGYTF. The DNA of the CDR3 is TGTGCCACCGGTGATTTCGAAAAAGGAGGCTATGGCTACACCTTC.

The table lists this clonotype with many counts. The chain uses TRBV5-1 and TRBJ2-7; weak D call: TRBD2 (5 bases). V was cut by 2 bases and J by 0 bases, with 9 bases left in between. The germline V gene has CDR1 SGHRS and CDR2 YFSETQ. The CDR3 extends over 14 amino acids. Here the CDR3 reads CASSFSGNSYEQYF. CDR3 DNA: TGCGCCAGCAGCTTCAGCGGCAACTCCTACGAGCAGTACTTC.

The chain couples TRBV5-8 to TRBJ2-7; D call uncertain. V was shortened by 3 bases and J by 7 bases, with 8 bases between the two germline ends. The CDR3 extends over 11 amino acids. Germline CDR1 is SGHTS and CDR2 is YDEGEE. DNA of the CDR3: TGTGCCAGCAGCTACGGAGTGGAGCAGTACTTC. Its protein product is CASSYGVEQYF.

The J gene is TRBJ2-5, the V gene TRBV11-3, with D possibly being TRBD1 (6 bases). This CDR3 contains 14 residues. Germline CDR1 is SGHNT and CDR2 is YENEEA. V lost 5 bases and J 1 base, leaving 11 bases between the germline ends. As DNA, the CDR3 is TGTGCCAGCAGCCCGGGACACGCCCAAGAGACCCAGTACTTC. Protein product: CASSPGHAQETQYF. Supplemented by reference TRBV11-3 and TRBJ2-5, the full variable domain reads EAGVVQSPRYKIIEKKQPVAFWCNPISGHNTLYWYLQNLGQGPELLIRYENEEAVDDSQLPKDRFSAERLKGVDSTLKIQPAELGDSAVYLCASSPGHAQETQYFGPGTRLLVL.

This chain uses TRBV19 with TRBJ2-3; D unresolved. From germline, CDR1 is LNHDA and CDR2 SQIVND (reference sequence). The CDR3 sequence is 14 residues long. Trimming took 6 bases from V and 4 from J, leaving 14 bases between them. The CDR3 DNA follows: TGTGCCAGTAGGGTGGCGGTCAGCGCAGATACGCAGTATTTT. The encoded protein is CASRVAVSADTQYF. Based on the CDR3 plus reference TRBV19 and TRBJ2-3, the full variable domain is DGGITQSPKYLFRKEGQNVTLSCEQNLNHDAMYWYRQDPGQGLRLIYYSQIVNDFQKGDIAEGYSVSREKKESFPLTVTSAQKNPTAFYLCASRVAVSADTQYFGPGTRLTVL.

The rearrangement uses TRBV4-3 and TRBJ2-3; TRBD2 matches at 8 bases. The V gene end was trimmed by 1 base and the J gene end by 4 bases; junction bases not matched to a gene: 7. The length of the CDR3 is 16 residues. Germline values: CDR1 LGHNA, CDR2 YSLEER. CDR3: CASSQGPAGEADTQYF. The DNA for the CDR3 is TGCGCCAGCAGCCAAGGCCCAGCGGGGGAGGCAGATACGCAGTATTTT.

There are a few counts of this clonotype. The rearrangement links TRBV7-9 to TRBJ2-3; 8 positions agree with TRBD2. The length of the CDR3 is 15 residues. V lost 1 base to trimming and J lost 6 bases; unmatched junction nucleotides: 6. CDR1 is SEHNR, CDR2 FQNEAQ, per germline (reference sequence). The CDR3 here is CASSLDRGGWDTQYF. DNA of the CDR3: TGTGCCAGCAGCTTAGACCGGGGGGGATGGGATACGCAGTATTTT.

V and J are TRBV29-1 and TRBJ1-4; TRBD1 might be the D (5 bases). Trimming stripped 4 bases from V and 7 bases from J, with 13 bases between. The CDR3 loop spans 13 amino acids. Per germline, CDR1 SQVTM and CDR2 ANQGSEA. The CDR3 loop is CSVGTPVGEKLFF. Written as DNA, the CDR3 is TGCAGCGTTGGGACACCAGTGGGTGAAAAACTGTTTTTT.

This clonotype came up many times. The V and J genes are TRBV6-5 and TRBJ2-7, with 9 bases matching TRBD1. Germline CDR1 MNHEY, CDR2 SVGAGI. V shed 3 bases and J 7 bases; nucleotides not matched to a gene: 10. The CDR3 is 15 residues long. For the CDR3, the DNA is TGTGCCAGCAGTTATCCGGGCCGGGACAGGGAGGAGCAGTACTTC. It specifies CASSYPGRDREEQYF.